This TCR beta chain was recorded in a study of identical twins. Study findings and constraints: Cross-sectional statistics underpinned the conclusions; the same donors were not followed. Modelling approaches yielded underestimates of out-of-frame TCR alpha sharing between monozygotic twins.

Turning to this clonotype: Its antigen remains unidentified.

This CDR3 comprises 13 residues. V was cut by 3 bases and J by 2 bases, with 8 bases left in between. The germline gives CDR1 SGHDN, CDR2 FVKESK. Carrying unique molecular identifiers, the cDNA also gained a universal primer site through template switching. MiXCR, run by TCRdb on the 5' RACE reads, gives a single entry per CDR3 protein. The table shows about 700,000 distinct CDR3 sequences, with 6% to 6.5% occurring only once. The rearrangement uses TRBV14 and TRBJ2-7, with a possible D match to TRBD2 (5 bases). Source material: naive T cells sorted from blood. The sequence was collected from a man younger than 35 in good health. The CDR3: CASSHRDPYEQYF. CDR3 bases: TGTGCCAGCAGCCACCGGGATCCCTACGAGCAGTACTTC. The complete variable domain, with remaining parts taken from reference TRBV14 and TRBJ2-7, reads EAGVTQFPSHSVIEKGQTVTLRCDPISGHDNLYWYRRVMGKEIKFLLHFVKESKQDESGMPNNRFLAERTGGTYSTLKVQPAELEDSGVYFCASSHRDPYEQYFGPGTRLTVT.